This entry lists 4 T cell receptor beta chains sequenced from one sample in a study of blood T cell repertoires in COVID-19. Sequenced by immunoSEQ multiplex PCR; TCRdb stores in-frame clones only, minus some. The top ten clones hold 0.62% of a sample with 180,000 or so clones, around 90% of them seen once. Sequencing was done on a sample of peripheral blood. The receptors stem from a man over 45 with acute or convalescent COVID-19.

The chain carries TRBV11-1 and TRBJ2-1; possible D gene TRBD2, 5 bases. The V and J ends lost 3 bases and 5 bases respectively, with 14 bases between them. Germline V CDR1 and CDR2: SGHAT, FQDESV (reference sequence). This CDR3 spans 15 amino acids. The CDR3 here is CASSFRRGGNNEQFF. As DNA, the CDR3 is TGTGCCAGCAGCTTCCGACGTGGAGGTAACAATGAGCAGTTCTTC. The whole variable domain, filled in from reference TRBV11-1 and TRBJ2-1, reads EAEVAQSPRYKITEKSQAVAFWCDPISGHATLYWYRQILGQGPELLVQFQDESVVDDSQLPKDRFSAERLKGVDSTLKIQPAELGDSAMYLCASSFRRGGNNEQFFGPGTRLTVL.

The genes are TRBV30 and TRBJ1-1, with 9 bases matching TRBD1. The junction had 5 bases not matched to a gene; V was cut back by 3 bases and J by 6 bases. Germline CDR1 reads GTSNPN; CDR2 reads SVGIG (reference sequence). The CDR3 runs 13 residues. In DNA form, the CDR3 reads TGTGCCTGGAGGGACAGGGGAGATCCTGAAGCTTTCTTT. Translating gives CAWRDRGDPEAFF. Combining the CDR3 with reference TRBV30 and TRBJ1-1 gives the whole variable domain SQTIHQWPATLVQPVGSPLSLECTVEGTSNPNLYWYRQAAGRGLQLLFYSVGIGQISSEVPQNLSASRPQDRQFILSSKKLLLSDSGFYLCAWRDRGDPEAFFGQGTRLTVV.

The chain links TRBV5-1 to TRBJ1-3, with 7 bases matching TRBD1. With 3 bases clipped from V and 8 bases from J, the junction kept 8 bases outside the gene matches. Germline CDR1 SGHRS, CDR2 YFSETQ. There are 14 residues in the CDR3. The CDR3 DNA sequence: TGCGCCAGCAGCTCCACAGGGGCCGGACACACCATATATTTT. This translates into CASSSTGAGHTIYF. Using reference TRBV5-1 and TRBJ1-3 for the parts outside the CDR3, the full variable domain is KAGVTQTPRYLIKTRGQQVTLSCSPISGHRSVSWYQQTPGQGLQFLFEYFSETQRNKGNFPGRFSGRQFSNSRSEMNVSTLELGDSALYLCASSSTGAGHTIYFGEGSWLTVV.

The chain has TRBV27 and TRBJ2-3, with D hard to call. The CDR3 runs to 11 residues. Germline assignment: CDR1 MNHEY and CDR2 SMNVEV (reference sequence). V was trimmed by 4 bases and J by 14 bases, leaving 13 bases between them. As DNA, the CDR3 is TGTGCCAGCAGTTCCGGGTTTGGTTGGTATTTT. Translation: CASSSGFGWYF.